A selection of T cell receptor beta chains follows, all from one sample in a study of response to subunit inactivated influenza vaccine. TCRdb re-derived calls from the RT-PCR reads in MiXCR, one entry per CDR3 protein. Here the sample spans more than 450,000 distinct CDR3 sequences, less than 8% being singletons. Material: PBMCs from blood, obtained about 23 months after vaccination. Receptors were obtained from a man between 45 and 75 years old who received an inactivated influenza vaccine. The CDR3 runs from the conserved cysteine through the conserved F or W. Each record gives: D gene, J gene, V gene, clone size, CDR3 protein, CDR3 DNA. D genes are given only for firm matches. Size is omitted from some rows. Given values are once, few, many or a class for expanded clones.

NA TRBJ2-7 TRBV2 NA CASKESGKYEQYF TGTGCCAGTAAAGAGTCCGGGAAATACGAGCAGTACTTC
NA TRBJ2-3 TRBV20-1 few CSAPEARGRIDTQYF TGCAGTGCTCCCGAGGCCCGGGGGCGGATAGATACGCAGTATTTT
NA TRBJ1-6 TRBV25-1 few CASRDGTSALHF TGTGCCAGCAGGGACGGGACGTCGGCCCTCCACTTT
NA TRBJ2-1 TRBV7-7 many CASSENTGNEQFF TGTGCTAGCAGCGAAAACACAGGGAATGAGCAGTTCTTC
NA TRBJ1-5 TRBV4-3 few CASSHRKGGNQPQHF TGCGCCAGCAGCCATCGAAAAGGGGGGAATCAGCCCCAGCATTTT
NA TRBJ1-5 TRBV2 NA CASSEYRVQPQHF TGTGCCAGCAGTGAATACAGGGTTCAGCCCCAGCATTTT
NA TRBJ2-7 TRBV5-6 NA CASSLIGVYEQYF TGTGCCAGCAGCTTGATTGGGGTATACGAGCAGTACTTC
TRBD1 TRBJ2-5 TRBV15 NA CATSTRQGMGETQYF TGTGCCACCAGCACCCGACAGGGGATGGGAGAGACCCAGTACTTC
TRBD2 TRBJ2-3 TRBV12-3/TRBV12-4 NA CASSRRAGLTDTQYF TGTGCCAGCAGCCGACGAGCGGGACTCACAGATACGCAGTATTTT
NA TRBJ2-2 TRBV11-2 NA CASNVSPGFGELFF TGTGCCAGCAACGTCTCCCCAGGGTTCGGGGAGCTGTTTTTT
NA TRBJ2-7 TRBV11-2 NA CASSLTSIIYEQYF TGTGCCAGCAGCTTAACCAGTATCATCTACGAGCAGTACTTC
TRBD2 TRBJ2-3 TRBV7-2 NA CASSFGGSFTDTQYF TGTGCCAGCAGCTTTGGCGGGAGCTTCACAGATACGCAGTATTTT
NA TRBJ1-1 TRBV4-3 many CASSQELGGTTEAFF TGCGCCAGCAGCCAAGAACTCGGGGGTACCACTGAAGCTTTCTTT
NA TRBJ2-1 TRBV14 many CASSQSPVDPYNEQFF TGTGCCAGCAGCCAATCCCCGGTGGACCCCTACAATGAGCAGTTCTTC
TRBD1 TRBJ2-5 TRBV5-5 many CASSRQGQETQYF TGTGCCAGCAGCCGACAGGGCCAAGAGACCCAGTACTTC
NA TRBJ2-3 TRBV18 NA CASSPGLATTDTQYF TGTGCCAGCTCACCAGGGCTAGCCACCACAGATACGCAGTATTTT
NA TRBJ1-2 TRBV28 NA CASTPSGAGGYTF TGTGCCAGCACCCCGTCTGGGGCCGGAGGCTACACCTTC
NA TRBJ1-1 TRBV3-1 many CASSQDGGVNTEAFF TGTGCCAGCAGCCAAGATGGAGGGGTAAACACTGAAGCTTTCTTT
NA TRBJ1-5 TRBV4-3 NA CASSQDWSNQPQHF TGCGCCAGCAGCCAAGATTGGAGCAATCAGCCCCAGCATTTT
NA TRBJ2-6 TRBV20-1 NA CSARLPDSGANVLTF TGCAGTGCTAGACTCCCTGACTCTGGGGCCAACGTCCTGACTTTC
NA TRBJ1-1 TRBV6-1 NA CASSRIQGYTEAFF TGTGCCAGCAGCCGTATACAGGGTTACACTGAAGCTTTCTTT
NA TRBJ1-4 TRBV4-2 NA CASSQGPSGTNEKLFF TGTGCCAGCAGCCAAGGGCCCTCGGGCACTAATGAAAAACTGTTTTTT
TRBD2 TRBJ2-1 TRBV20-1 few CSAPNRFTSGRDEQFF TGCAGTGCTCCCAACCGATTTACTAGCGGGAGAGATGAGCAGTTCTTC
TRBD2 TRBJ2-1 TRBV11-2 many CASSARLAGGLGEQFF TGTGCCAGCAGCGCTCGGCTAGCGGGGGGGCTTGGTGAGCAGTTCTTC
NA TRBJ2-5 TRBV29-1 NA CSAPGTRQETQYF TGCAGCGCCCCCGGGACAAGACAAGAGACCCAGTACTTC
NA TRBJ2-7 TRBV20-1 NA CSALESSYEQYF TGCAGTGCACTAGAGAGCTCCTACGAGCAGTACTTC
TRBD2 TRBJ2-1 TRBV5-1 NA CASSTLAGGPNEQFF TGCGCCAGCAGCACCCTAGCGGGAGGGCCTAATGAGCAGTTCTTC
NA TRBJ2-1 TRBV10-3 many CAISELWNEQFF TGTGCCATCAGTGAGTTGTGGAATGAGCAGTTCTTC
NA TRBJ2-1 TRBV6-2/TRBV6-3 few CASSDKTGGGKQFF TGTGCCAGCAGTGACAAAACGGGAGGGGGCAAACAGTTCTTC
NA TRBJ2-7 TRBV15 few CATSSSYEQYF TGTGCCACCAGCAGCAGCTACGAGCAGTACTTC
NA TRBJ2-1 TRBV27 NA CASSFGRGAGNEQFF TGTGCCAGCAGTTTTGGTCGGGGGGCGGGCAATGAGCAGTTCTTC
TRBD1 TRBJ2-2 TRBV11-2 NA CASSLEGGLNTGELFF TGTGCCAGCAGCTTAGAAGGGGGCCTGAACACCGGGGAGCTGTTTTTT
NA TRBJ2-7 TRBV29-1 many CSVEDRGVDYEQYF TGCAGCGTTGAAGACAGGGGGGTAGACTACGAGCAGTACTTC
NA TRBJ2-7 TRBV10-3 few CAISEGRAAYEQYF TGTGCCATCAGTGAAGGCAGGGCCGCCTACGAGCAGTACTTC
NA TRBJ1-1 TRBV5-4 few CASSLDSRGTFF TGTGCCAGCAGCTTGGATAGCAGGGGTACGTTCTTT
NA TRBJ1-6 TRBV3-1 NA CASSPRPGDSPLHF TGTGCCAGCAGCCCTCGCCCAGGGGATTCACCCCTCCACTTT
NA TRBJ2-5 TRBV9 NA CTSSVDGGLPGETQYF TGTACCAGCAGCGTAGATGGGGGACTCCCGGGGGAGACCCAGTACTTC
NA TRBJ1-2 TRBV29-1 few CSVEDSISYGYTF TGCAGCGTTGAAGATTCAATTTCCTATGGCTACACCTTC
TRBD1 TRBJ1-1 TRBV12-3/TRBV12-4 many CASSYDRGTEAFF TGTGCCAGCAGCTACGACAGGGGTACTGAAGCTTTCTTT
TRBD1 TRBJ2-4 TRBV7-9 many CASSYGQGTKNIQYF TGTGCCAGCAGCTACGGACAGGGCACAAAAAACATTCAGTACTTC